This T cell receptor (beta chain) was identified in a study of T cell responses to AZD1222 COVID-19 vaccine. Across the study: Whether given at about 4 or about 12 weeks, second doses were pooled. Study-wide results and caveats: Researchers report vaccine-associated CD4 TCRs spanning spike, with dominance at 160-218 and 743-854. Baseline testing showed seropositivity in only six or seven AZD1222 recipients. Donors were chiefly white British, with a greater number of females, and clonal diversity was perhaps underestimated.

The germline V and J ends were trimmed by 5 bases and 6 bases, with 23 bases remaining between them. Germline lookup yields CDR1 SEHNR and CDR2 FQNEAQ (reference sequence). This CDR3 has 17 amino acids. The table came from immunoSEQ multiplex PCR; TCRdb's copy has only in-frame clones and leaves some out. The repertoire holds 200,000 or so clones, with 94% as singletons. A note on this clone: Its antigen is still unknown.

This sample comprised peripheral blood, obtained on day 0 of AZD1222 vaccination. The chain joins TRBV7-9 to TRBJ2-1; D is perhaps TRBD1 (5 bases). This TCR derives from an adult in good health. This CDR3 reads CASSPSWWGPPGNEQFF. CDR3 nucleotides: TGTGCCAGCAGCCCATCTTGGTGGGGCCCCCCGGGCAATGAGCAGTTCTTC.